The sequence of this T cell receptor (beta chain) was determined in a study of blood T cell repertoires in COVID-19. Study overall: The United States, Italy and Spain supplied acute and convalescent COVID-19 samples. T cells, B-cell-depleted T cells, or PBMCs supplied cDNA or gDNA.

Per the original data handling: How many nucleated cells were present was estimated from reference gene primer amplification. Profiling relied on immunoSEQ multiplex PCR, and the TCRdb table lists in-frame clones only, not all of them. V and J calls and clone size are copied from that table; D and trimming were computed from the DNA. The sample shows 350,000 to 450,000 clones, around 85% of them seen only once. In germline, CDR1 is SGHVS, CDR2 FQNEAQ. The CDR3 spans 15 residues. The ends were cut back, 6 bases at V and 7 bases at J, with 19 bases in the middle. This chain links TRBV7-8 with TRBJ2-1; D unclear. The specimen sequenced was peripheral blood. The clonotype originates from a woman aged 18-35 years with acute or convalescent COVID-19. This CDR3 is CASRLRYDITNEQFF. The CDR3, as DNA: TGTGCCAGCAGATTAAGGTACGACATTACGAATGAGCAGTTCTTC.